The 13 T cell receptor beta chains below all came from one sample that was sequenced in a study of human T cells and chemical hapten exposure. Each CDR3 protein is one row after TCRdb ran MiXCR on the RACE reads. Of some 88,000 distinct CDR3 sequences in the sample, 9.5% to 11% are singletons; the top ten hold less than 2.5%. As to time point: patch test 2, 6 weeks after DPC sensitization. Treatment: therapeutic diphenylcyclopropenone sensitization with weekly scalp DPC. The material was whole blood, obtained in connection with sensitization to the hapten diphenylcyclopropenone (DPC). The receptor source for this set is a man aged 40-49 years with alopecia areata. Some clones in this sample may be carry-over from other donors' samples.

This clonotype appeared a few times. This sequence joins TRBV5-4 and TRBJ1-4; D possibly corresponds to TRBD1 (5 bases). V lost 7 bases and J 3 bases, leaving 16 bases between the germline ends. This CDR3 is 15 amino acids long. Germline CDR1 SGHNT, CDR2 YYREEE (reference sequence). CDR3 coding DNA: TGTGCCAGCGCACAACTCCCGGGGGCTAATGAAAAACTGTTTTTT. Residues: CASAQLPGANEKLFF.

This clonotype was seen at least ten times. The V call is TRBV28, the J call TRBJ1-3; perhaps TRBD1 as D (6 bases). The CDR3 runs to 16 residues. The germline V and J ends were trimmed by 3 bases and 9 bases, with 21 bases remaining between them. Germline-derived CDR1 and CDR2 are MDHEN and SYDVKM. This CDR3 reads CASSLPKWGAGVTIYF. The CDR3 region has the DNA TGTGCCAGCAGTTTGCCCAAGTGGGGGGCTGGTGTCACCATATATTTT.

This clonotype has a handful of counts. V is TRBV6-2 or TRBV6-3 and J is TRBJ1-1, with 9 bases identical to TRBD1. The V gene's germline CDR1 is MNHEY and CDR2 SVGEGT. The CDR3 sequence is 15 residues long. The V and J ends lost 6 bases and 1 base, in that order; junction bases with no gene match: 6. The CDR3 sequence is CASRGTGTGNTEAFF. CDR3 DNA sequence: TGTGCCAGCAGGGGGACAGGGACAGGGAACACTGAAGCTTTCTTT.

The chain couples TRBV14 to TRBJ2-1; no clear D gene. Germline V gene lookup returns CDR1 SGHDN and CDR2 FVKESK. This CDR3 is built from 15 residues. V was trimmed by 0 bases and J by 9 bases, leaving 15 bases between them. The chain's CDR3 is CASSQEPPPSGEQFF. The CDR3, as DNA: TGTGCCAGCAGCCAAGAGCCCCCGCCCTCGGGTGAGCAGTTCTTC.

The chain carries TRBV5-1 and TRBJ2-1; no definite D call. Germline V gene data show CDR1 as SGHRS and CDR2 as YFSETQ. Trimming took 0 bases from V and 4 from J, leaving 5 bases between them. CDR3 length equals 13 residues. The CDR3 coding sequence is TGCGCCAGCAGCTTGGGGCAGTACAATGAGCAGTTCTTC. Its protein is CASSLGQYNEQFF.

The CDR3 DNA is TGTGCCAGCAGCCAAGAGGGGCTACAACAGGCCTCCTCTGGGGCCAACGTCCTGACTTTC. Its protein product is CASSQEGLQQASSGANVLTF. This chain connects TRBV4-2 to TRBJ2-6; TRBD1 might be the D (5 bases). The germline gives CDR1 LGHNA, CDR2 YNFKEQ. This CDR3 region has 20 residues. Trimming removed 0 bases at V and 0 bases at J, with 18 bases between.

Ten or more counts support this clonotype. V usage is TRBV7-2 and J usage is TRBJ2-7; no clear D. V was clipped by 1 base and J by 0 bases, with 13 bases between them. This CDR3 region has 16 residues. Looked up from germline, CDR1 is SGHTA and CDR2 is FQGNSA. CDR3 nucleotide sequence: TGTGCCAGCAGCTTAGAATCTCGGACGCCCTCCTACGAGCAGTACGTC. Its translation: CASSLESRTPSYEQYV.

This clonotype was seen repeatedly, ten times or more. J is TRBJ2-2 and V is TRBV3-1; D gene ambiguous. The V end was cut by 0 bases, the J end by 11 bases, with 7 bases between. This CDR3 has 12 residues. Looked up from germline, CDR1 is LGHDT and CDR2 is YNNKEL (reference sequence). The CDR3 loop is CASSQEMRELFF. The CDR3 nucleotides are TGTGCCAGCAGCCAAGAAATGCGCGAGCTGTTTTTT.

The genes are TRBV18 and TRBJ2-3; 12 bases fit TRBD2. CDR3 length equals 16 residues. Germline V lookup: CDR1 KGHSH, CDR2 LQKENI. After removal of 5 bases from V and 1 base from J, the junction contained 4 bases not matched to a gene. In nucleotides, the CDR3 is TGTGCCAGCTCAGTGACTAGCGGGAGTGGCACAGATACGCAGTATTTT. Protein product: CASSVTSGSGTDTQYF. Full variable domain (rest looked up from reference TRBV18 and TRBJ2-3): NAGVMQNPRHLVRRRGQEARLRCSPMKGHSHVYWYRQLPEEGLKFMVYLQKENIIDESGMPKERFSAEFPKEGPSILRIQQVVRGDSAAYFCASSVTSGSGTDTQYFGPGTRLTVL.

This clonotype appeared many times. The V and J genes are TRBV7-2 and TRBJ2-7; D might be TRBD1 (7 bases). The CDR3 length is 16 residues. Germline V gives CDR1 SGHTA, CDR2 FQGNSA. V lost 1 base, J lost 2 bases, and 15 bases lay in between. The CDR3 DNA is TGTGCCAGCAGCTTAGGGGCTGCAGGGGGGCCCTACGAGCAGTACTTC. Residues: CASSLGAAGGPYEQYF.

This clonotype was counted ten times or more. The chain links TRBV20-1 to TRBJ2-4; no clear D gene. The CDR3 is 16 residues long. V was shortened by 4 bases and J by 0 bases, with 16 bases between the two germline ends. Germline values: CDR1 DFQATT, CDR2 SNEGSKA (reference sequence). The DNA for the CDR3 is TGCAGTGCTATCCCTAATCCCAGTCTAGCCAAAAACATTCAGTACTTC. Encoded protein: CSAIPNPSLAKNIQYF.

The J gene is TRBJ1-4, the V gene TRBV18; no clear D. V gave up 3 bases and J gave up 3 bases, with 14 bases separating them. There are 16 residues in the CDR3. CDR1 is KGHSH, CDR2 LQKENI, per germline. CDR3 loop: CASSPIGVQANEKLFF. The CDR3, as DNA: TGTGCCAGCTCACCTATCGGGGTTCAGGCTAATGAAAAACTGTTTTTT.

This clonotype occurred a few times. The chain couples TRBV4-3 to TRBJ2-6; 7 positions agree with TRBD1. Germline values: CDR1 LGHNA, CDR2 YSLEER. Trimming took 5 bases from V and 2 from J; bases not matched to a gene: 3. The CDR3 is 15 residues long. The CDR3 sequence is CASSAQGAGANVLTF. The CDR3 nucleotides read TGCGCCAGCAGCGCTCAGGGGGCTGGGGCCAACGTCCTGACTTTC.